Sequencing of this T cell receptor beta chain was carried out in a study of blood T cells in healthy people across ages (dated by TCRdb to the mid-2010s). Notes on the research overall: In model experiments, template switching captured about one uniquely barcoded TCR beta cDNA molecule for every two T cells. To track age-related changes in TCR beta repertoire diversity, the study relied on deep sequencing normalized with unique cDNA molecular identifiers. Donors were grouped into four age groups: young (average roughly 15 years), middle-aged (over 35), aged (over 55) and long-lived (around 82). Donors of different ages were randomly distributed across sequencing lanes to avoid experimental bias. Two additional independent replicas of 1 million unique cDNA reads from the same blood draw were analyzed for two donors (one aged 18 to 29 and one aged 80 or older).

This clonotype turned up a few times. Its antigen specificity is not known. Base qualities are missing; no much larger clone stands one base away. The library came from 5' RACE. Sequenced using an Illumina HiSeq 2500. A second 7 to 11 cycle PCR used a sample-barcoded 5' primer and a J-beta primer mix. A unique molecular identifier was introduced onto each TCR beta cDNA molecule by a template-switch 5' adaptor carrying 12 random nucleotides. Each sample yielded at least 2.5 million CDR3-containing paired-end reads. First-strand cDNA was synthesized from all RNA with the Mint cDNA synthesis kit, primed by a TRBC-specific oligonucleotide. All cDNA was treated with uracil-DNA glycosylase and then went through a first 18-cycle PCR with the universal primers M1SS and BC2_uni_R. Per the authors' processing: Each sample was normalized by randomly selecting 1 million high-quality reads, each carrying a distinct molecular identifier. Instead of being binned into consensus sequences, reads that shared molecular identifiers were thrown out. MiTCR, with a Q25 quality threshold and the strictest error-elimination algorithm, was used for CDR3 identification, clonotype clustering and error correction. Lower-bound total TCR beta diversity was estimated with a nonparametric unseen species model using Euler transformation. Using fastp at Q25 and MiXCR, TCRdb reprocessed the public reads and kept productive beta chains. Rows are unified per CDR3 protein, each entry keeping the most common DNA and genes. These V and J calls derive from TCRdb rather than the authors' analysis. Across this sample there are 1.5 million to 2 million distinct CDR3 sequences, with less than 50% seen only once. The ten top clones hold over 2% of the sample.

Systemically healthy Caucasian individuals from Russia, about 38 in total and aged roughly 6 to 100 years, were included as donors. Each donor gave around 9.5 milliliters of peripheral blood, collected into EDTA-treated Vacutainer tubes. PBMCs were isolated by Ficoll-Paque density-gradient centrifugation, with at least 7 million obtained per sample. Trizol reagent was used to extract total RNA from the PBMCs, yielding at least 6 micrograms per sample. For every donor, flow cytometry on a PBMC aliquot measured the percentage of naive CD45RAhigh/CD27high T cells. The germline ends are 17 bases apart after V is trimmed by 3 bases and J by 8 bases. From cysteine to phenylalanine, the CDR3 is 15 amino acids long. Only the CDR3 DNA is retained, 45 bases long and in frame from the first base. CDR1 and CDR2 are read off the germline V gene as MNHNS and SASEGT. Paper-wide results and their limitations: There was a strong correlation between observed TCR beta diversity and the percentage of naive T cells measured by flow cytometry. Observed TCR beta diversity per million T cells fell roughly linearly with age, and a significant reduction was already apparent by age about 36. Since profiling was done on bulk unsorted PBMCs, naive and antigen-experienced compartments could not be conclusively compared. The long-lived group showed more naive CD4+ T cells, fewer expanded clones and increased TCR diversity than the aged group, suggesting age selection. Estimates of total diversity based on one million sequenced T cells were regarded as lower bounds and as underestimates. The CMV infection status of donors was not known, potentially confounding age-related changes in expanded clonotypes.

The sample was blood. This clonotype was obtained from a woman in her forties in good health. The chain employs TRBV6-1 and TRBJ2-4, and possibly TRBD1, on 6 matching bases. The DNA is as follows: TGTGCCAGCAGTGATGAACCCAGGGGTAGGGACATTCAGTACTTC. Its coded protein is CASSDEPRGRDIQYF.